Shown below are 19 T cell receptor beta chains from a single sample sequenced in a study of blood T cell repertoires in COVID-19. Using immunoSEQ multiplex PCR, the repertoire was profiled, and TCRdb retains in-frame clones only, with some absent. The top ten clones hold around 0.64% of a sample with about 470,000 clones, 75% to 90% of them seen once. The specimen sequenced was PBMCs or T cells enriched from blood (not recorded which). These receptors all stem from a woman under 30 who had recovered from COVID-19.

The chain has TRBV29-1 and TRBJ2-7; D gene uncertain. The CDR3 has 13 residues. CDR1 is SQVTM, CDR2 ANQGSEA, per germline. Trimming shortened V by 4 bases and J by 3 bases, and 13 bases separated the two germline ends. CDR3 sequence: CSVGSRLRYEQYF. In nucleotides, the CDR3 is TGCAGCGTTGGATCCAGGCTCCGCTACGAGCAGTACTTC.

The rearrangement joins TRBV28 to TRBJ2-5; D gene ambiguous. CDR3 length equals 13 residues. The germline gives CDR1 MDHEN, CDR2 SYDVKM. V lost 2 bases to trimming and J lost 5 bases, with 9 bases between them. The CDR3 DNA reads as TGTGCCAGCAGTTTAAGTCCGCGGGAGACCCAGTACTTC. This translates into CASSLSPRETQYF. The whole variable domain, filled in from reference TRBV28 and TRBJ2-5, reads DVKVTQSSRYLVKRTGEKVFLECVQDMDHENMFWYRQDPGLGLRLIYFSYDVKMKEKGDIPEGYSVSREKKERFSLILESASTNQTSMYLCASSLSPRETQYFGPGTRLLVL.

This chain uses TRBV6-6 with TRBJ2-2; 7 bases are shared with TRBD1. V shed 5 bases and J 2 bases; nucleotides not matched to a gene: 23. CDR3 size: 21 residues. Germline V gives CDR1 MNHNY, CDR2 SVGAGI (reference sequence). The CDR3 loop is CASSPKRGGLLRENNTGELFF. CDR3 DNA: TGTGCCAGCAGTCCAAAGAGAGGGGGCCTACTTAGGGAAAATAACACCGGGGAGCTGTTTTTT.

This chain joins TRBV5-1 and TRBJ2-5; 12 nucleotides agree with TRBD1. There are 18 residues in the CDR3. Germline-derived CDR1 and CDR2 are SGHRS and YFSETQ. V shed 3 bases, J shed 7 bases, and the junction held 16 bases outside the gene matches. This chain's CDR3 is CASSSGQGAYAERWTQYF. The CDR3 bases are TGCGCCAGCAGCTCGGGACAGGGGGCTTATGCGGAAAGGTGGACCCAGTACTTC.

Of note for this clone: Germline and junction disagree at one end, which may indicate a read error. This rearrangement joins TRBV7-2 to TRBJ2-3, with 8 bases identical to TRBD2. The CDR3 spans 12 residues. CDR1 and CDR2 (germline): SGHTA, FQGNSA. Here the CDR3 reads CASSPTSEAGNF. For the CDR3, the DNA is TGTGCCAGCAGCCCGACTAGCGAAGCCGGGAATTTT. Using reference TRBV7-2 and TRBJ2-3 for the parts outside the CDR3, the full variable domain is GAGVSQSPSNKVTEKGKDVELRCDPISGHTALYWYRQSLGQGLEFLIYFQGNSAPDKSGLPSDRFSAERTGGSVSTLTIQRTQQEDSAVYLCASSPTSEAGNFGPGTRLTVL.

The chain carries TRBV13 and TRBJ1-1; D unclear. The CDR3 has 13 amino acids. Germline values: CDR1 PRHDT, CDR2 FYEKMQ (reference sequence). V dropped 8 bases and J dropped 8 bases, with 18 bases sitting between them. The CDR3 DNA sequence: TGTGCCAGCGCCCTAGCCGGTGGCCGAGAAGCTTTCTTT. It codes for CASALAGGREAFF. The full variable domain, in which reference TRBV13 and TRBJ1-1 provide the parts outside the CDR3, is AAGVIQSPRHLIKEKRETATLKCYPIPRHDTVYWYQQGPGQDPQFLISFYEKMQSDKGSIPDRFSAQQFSDYHSELNMSSLELGDSALYFCASALAGGREAFFGQGTRLTVV.

With regard to this clone: A junction boundary mismatches the germline segment, possibly from a read error. This sequence joins TRBV6-1 and TRBJ2-7; 9 positions agree with TRBD2. CDR3 length: 15 amino acids. Per the germline V gene, CDR1 is MNHNS and CDR2 is SASEGT. CDR3 region: CASSEIVRTSEFRSF. CDR3 bases: TGTGCCAGCAGTGAAATAGTGAGGACTAGCGAATTTCGTAGCTTC.

J is TRBJ2-7 and V is TRBV28; weak D call: TRBD2 (6 bases). This CDR3 spans 14 amino acids. V shed 7 bases and J shed 1 base, with 14 bases lying between them. Germline V lookup: CDR1 MDHEN, CDR2 SYDVKM. The CDR3 sequence: CASIDVEGSYEQYF. The CDR3 nucleotides are TGTGCCAGCATTGACGTGGAGGGGTCCTACGAGCAGTACTTC.

The chain employs TRBV6-1 and TRBJ2-7; TRBD1 matches at 9 bases. This CDR3 spans 14 amino acids. The junction had 4 bases not matched to a gene; V was cut back by 2 bases and J by 5 bases. Germline V lookup: CDR1 MNHNS, CDR2 SASEGT. In nucleotides, the CDR3 is TGTGCCAGCAGTGAATTAAGGGACAGGGACGAGCAGTACTTC. Its translation is CASSELRDRDEQYF.

The J gene is TRBJ1-1, the V gene TRBV3-1 (or the pseudogene TRBV3-2); D uncertain. The germline V gene has CDR1 LGHDT and CDR2 YNNKEL (reference sequence). This CDR3 region has 14 residues. V lost 4 bases and J lost 3, with 12 bases in between. CDR3 residues: CASSPMRAYTEAFF. The CDR3 bases are TGTGCCAGCAGCCCGATGAGGGCCTACACTGAAGCTTTCTTT.

The CDR3 loop is CASSPENRGQETQYF. The CDR3 bases are TGTGCCAGCTCACCCGAGAACAGGGGGCAAGAGACCCAGTACTTC. The rearrangement links TRBV18 to TRBJ2-5; 8 nucleotides match TRBD1. Trimming at V came to 3 bases and at J to 2 bases, leaving 5 bases not matched to a gene. CDR3 length: 15 residues. From germline, CDR1 is KGHSH and CDR2 LQKENI.

This clone was observed once. DNA for the CDR3: TGCGCCAGCAGTCAGTTAAACAGGTCCGGGGGGCCCTTGATCACAGATACGCAGTATTTT. Translating it yields CASSQLNRSGGPLITDTQYF. The chain uses TRBV23-1 and TRBJ2-3; D may be TRBD2 (7 bases). TRBV23-1 is identified as an open reading frame with a role that is uncertain. This CDR3 has 20 amino acids. V gave up 3 bases and J gave up 2 bases, with 27 bases separating them.

This chain links TRBV19 with TRBJ1-1; D perhaps matches TRBD1 (5 bases). V lost 6 bases and J 0 bases, leaving 8 bases between the germline ends. From germline, CDR1 is LNHDA and CDR2 SQIVND (reference sequence). There are 13 residues in the CDR3. The CDR3 DNA reads as TGTGCCAGTAGGTTACAGGTGAACACTGAAGCTTTCTTT. Amino acid sequence: CASRLQVNTEAFF.

V and J are TRBV7-7 and TRBJ1-1, with D unresolved. CDR3 size: 13 residues. Germline V gives CDR1 SSHAT, CDR2 FNYEAQ (reference sequence). V lost 8 bases, J lost 0 bases, and 10 bases lay in between. Here the CDR3 DNA reads TGTGCCAGCTCGGCGGCTATGAACACTGAAGCTTTCTTT. It codes for CASSAAMNTEAFF.

In this sample, this clone turned up a few times. The V call is TRBV5-1, the J call TRBJ2-7; D is possibly TRBD1 (5 bases). The V and J ends lost 1 base and 6 bases respectively, with 14 bases between them. This CDR3 comprises 14 residues. The germline CDR1 and CDR2 sequences are SGHRS and YFSETQ. The CDR3 region has the DNA TGCGCCAGCAGCTTGTCACAGGAGAACGGCGAGCAGTACTTC. Translated: CASSLSQENGEQYF.

The V call is TRBV18, the J call TRBJ2-3, with 11 bases matching TRBD1. Germline V gene lookup returns CDR1 KGHSH and CDR2 LQKENI. CDR3 size: 19 residues. Trimming at V came to 5 bases and at J to 0 bases, leaving 13 bases not matched to a gene. In DNA, the CDR3 is TGTGCCAGCTCATCCCGGACAGGGGGCGTCTTACCTAGCACAGATACGCAGTATTTT. Translation gives CASSSRTGGVLPSTDTQYF.

J is TRBJ2-3 and V is TRBV29-1; no firm D call. The V gene's germline CDR1 is SQVTM and CDR2 ANQGSEA. This CDR3 is built from 14 residues. Trimming shortened V by 5 bases and J by 0 bases, and 12 bases separated the two germline ends. CDR3 DNA sequence: TGCAGCGTTCCCGCCCAAGCTAGCACAGATACGCAGTATTTT. This sequence encodes CSVPAQASTDTQYF.

The chain has TRBV27 and TRBJ1-3; 9 bases align to TRBD1. J lost 4 bases, V lost 6 bases, and 4 bases had no gene match. This CDR3 contains 14 residues. Germline V gene data show CDR1 as MNHEY and CDR2 as SMNVEV (reference sequence). The CDR3 sequence is CASRRTGAGNTIYF. The CDR3 coding sequence is TGTGCCAGCAGGCGGACAGGGGCCGGAAACACCATATATTTT.

The chain couples TRBV6-5 to TRBJ1-2; D is possibly TRBD1 (6 bases). CDR1 MNHEY and CDR2 SVGAGI come from the germline V gene. The CDR3 has 13 amino acids. Trimming pared 6 bases from V and 8 bases from J, leaving 16 bases between. The CDR3 protein is CASSPSQGLGYTF. In DNA form, the CDR3 reads TGTGCCAGCAGCCCATCCCAGGGGTTAGGCTACACCTTC.